The entry below describes one T cell receptor (beta chain). The specificity of this receptor is unknown. No base quality values were provided; no much bigger clone lies one nucleotide off. Receptor amplification or capture employed the immunoSEQ multiplex PCR assay. In its TCRdb copy, this immuneACCESS table keeps in-frame sequences only and misses some clones. Where compared with another copy, unresolved V genes explain less than half of these, and the others have no known cause. The sample table records roughly 55,000 clones; around 96% of these occur just once. Jointly, the top ten make up around 0.078% of the sample. These data come from a study of T cells after somatic rescue of genetic block (dated by TCRdb to the early 2020s). About the investigation overall: The study assessed how robust, over the long term, a T-cell system was when the system had developed through somatic rescue of a genetic block in T-cell development.

Input material: peripheral blood mononuclear cells (PBMCs). This TCR came from a child younger than two.

The base sequence is TGTGCCATCAGTGAGTCTGGCGACACCTACGAGCAGTACTTC. The encoded protein is CAISESGDTYEQYF. In this chain, TRBV10-3 is recombined with TRBJ2-7; no confident D gene assignment can be made. CDR1 ENHRY and CDR2 SYGVKD were looked up in the germline V gene. The CDR3 sequence holds 14 residues, the cysteine and phenylalanine included. CDR3 DNA is the only sequence kept; it has 42 bases, read in frame from the first base. V drops 0 bases and J drops 2 bases, leaving 8 bases in between.